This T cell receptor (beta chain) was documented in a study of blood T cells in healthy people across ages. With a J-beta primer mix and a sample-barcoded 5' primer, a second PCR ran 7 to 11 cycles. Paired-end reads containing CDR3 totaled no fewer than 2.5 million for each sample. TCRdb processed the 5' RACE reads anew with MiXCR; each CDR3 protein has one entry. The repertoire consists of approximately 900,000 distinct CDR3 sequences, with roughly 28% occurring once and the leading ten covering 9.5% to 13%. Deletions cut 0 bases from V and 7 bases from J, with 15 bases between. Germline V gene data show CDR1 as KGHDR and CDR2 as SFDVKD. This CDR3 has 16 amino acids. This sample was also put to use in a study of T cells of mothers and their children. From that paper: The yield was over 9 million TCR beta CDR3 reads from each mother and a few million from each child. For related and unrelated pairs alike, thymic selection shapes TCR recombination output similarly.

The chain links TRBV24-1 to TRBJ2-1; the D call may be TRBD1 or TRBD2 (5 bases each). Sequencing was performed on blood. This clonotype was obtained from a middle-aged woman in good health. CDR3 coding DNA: TGTGCCACCAGTGATTTGCTGGGGGAAGGATTAAATGAGCAGTTCTTC. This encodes CATSDLLGEGLNEQFF.